This T cell receptor (beta chain) was observed in a study of cytomegalovirus exposure and HLA in healthy donors (dated by TCRdb to about 2017). For the study in its entirety: An earlier analysis of some 620 of the donors reported 276 Gb of sequence data and 117 million unique TCR beta sequences obtained from 180 million or so T cells. In an earlier analysis of roughly 580 of the donors, high-throughput TCR beta sequencing was used to judge whether each TCR beta V gene segment behaved as functional or pseudogenic. To study patterns of TCR occurrence, a later analysis re-analyzed previously published TCR beta repertoires from 666 donors and added high-resolution HLA genotyping. High-throughput TCR immunosequencing, statistical association of individual TCRs with disease status, and machine learning were combined to predict cytomegalovirus infection status. Along with the approximately 620-subject first cohort, a separate validation cohort of over a hundred different subjects was used. The study aimed to test whether signatures of past pathogen exposure could be identified by cataloging public T cell receptors. In a later genetic analysis, genome-wide SNP genotypes for about three fifths of the roughly 670 donors were used, and that subset was treated as a discovery cohort. Among some 400 genotyped donors of the cohort, an average of 235,054 unique TCR beta nucleotide sequences were sequenced per donor, around 20% of them non-productive. Around 300 gigabases of sequencing data and 70 million to 100 million unique TCR sequences were included in an early release covering about 620 HLA-typed donors. The number of donors typed differed by locus, with roughly 629-640 for A, B, C, DRB1 and DQB1, around 500 for DQA1, 600 to 610 for DPA1, and around 460 for DPB1. Donor age, sex, ethnicity and CMV serostatus were compiled together with the repertoire data. The T cell repertoires of under 700 subjects were profiled by immunosequencing and related to cytomegalovirus serostatus. In the later analysis, no new phenotypic data were used to find candidate immune exposures; instead, reliance was placed on TCR beta sequences and their occurrence across donors. All discovery cohort repertoires had been generated using a single sequencing platform. HLA typing covered class I and class II loci at four-digit resolution. Several DR-DQ haplotypes were handled as single units for association and clustering, since linkage in the cohort was strong. Of the 398 genotyped donors, roughly 80% were placed in the genetic ancestry cluster associated with self-reported Caucasian donors. Results and caveats for the whole study, not just this receptor: Compared with the approximately 710-donor mean, donors in an Asian-associated ancestry cluster had fewer N-insertions in productive TCRs, according to a later genetic analysis. This cohort had only TCR beta chains sequenced, and the lack of alpha or paired-chain data limited which features could be detected. When HLA alleles, especially DR and DQ, strongly co-occurred, TCR associations were difficult to assign to individual alleles. In vitro tests confirmed that a few of the cytomegalovirus-associated TCR beta chains recognize cytomegalovirus antigens. Because the 87-base-pair reads could not distinguish some IMGT-functional V segments, including TRBV6-2 and TRBV6-3, those segments were excluded. Because counts were too low, roughly 16 rarely observed V segments, including chromosome 9 orphons, were left out of the earlier analysis of 500 to 750 of the donors. Most TCR sequences were observed very rarely across donors, whereas some public TCRs were present in many individuals. A further reported finding was that TCR beta sequences accurately predicted the HLA-A and HLA-B alleles for most subjects in the first cohort. The study gave a list of 150 to 200 TCR beta chains associated with cytomegalovirus. According to a later analysis, most CMV-associated TCR beta chains appeared to be HLA-restricted, and the HLA associations seemed to be driven largely by CMV exposure. In an earlier analysis of under 600 of the donors, most TCR beta V segments were observed in productive rearrangements about 87% or about 30% of the time, broadly matching IMGT annotations. Roughly uniform sequencing depth across donors was assumed in presence/absence analyses, although this assumption may not hold. Linkage disequilibrium might explain the correlated functional status among segregating V segments, but an unknown experimental factor could not be ruled out. It was suggested by the authors that the approach could potentially be generalized to other disease states and immunological phenotypes. In a later analysis, the rate of TCR association differed among HLA loci, with DRB1 alleles having the most associated TCRs and HLA-C alleles having the fewest. According to a later analysis, parvovirus B19, influenza, CMV and Epstein-Barr virus appeared linked to several top co-occurrence clusters. V-gene and J-gene trimming of TCR beta chains was associated with a missense DCLRE1C variant in a later genetic analysis, and the association was replicated in an independent cohort. Cytomegalovirus status was reported to be diagnosed by the classifier with high specificity and sensitivity in both the original and validation cohorts. A cluster of highly shared sequence variants was judged likely to represent a technical artifact of the sequencing pipeline. In a later analysis, HLA-associated TCR beta chains were found to be more clonally expanded and to have lower generation probabilities than equally common non-associated chains. Because some donors lacked HLA typing at each locus, the association tests relied only on the typed subset. A later analysis associated about 16,000 TCR beta sequences with specific HLA alleles at a false discovery rate of 0.05. For the cohort, immune exposure information was limited to CMV serostatus.

Turning to this clone: Its antigen remains unidentified. Base-call qualities are not available, and no considerably larger clone is one nucleotide away.

The method was the immunoSEQ multiplex PCR assay. The multiplex PCR relied on a mix of 60 forward primers for TCR Vbeta segments and 13 reverse primers for TCR Jbeta segments. Amplification of the CDR3 region of rearranged TCR beta genes was performed with a multiplex PCR assay on genomic DNA. The Illumina HiSeq System was used to sequence the amplified TCR beta libraries as 87-base-pair reads. As for the authors' bioinformatics: In a later analysis, 77 million or so unique TCR beta chains were counted across the roughly 670 repertoires, and approximately 11 million of these chains were shared by at least two donors. A nearest-neighbor algorithm error-corrected the raw reads and collapsed the reads into unique sequences, merging closely related sequences to remove PCR and sequencing errors. To assign V, D and J gene segments, CDR3 sequences were aligned to IMGT reference sequences. For a sequence to be retained, a match of at least six nucleotides to both a V gene segment and a J gene segment was required. A rearrangement was called productive if the CDR3 had no stop codons and remained in frame with V and J, and every other rearrangement was called non-productive. CDR3 was defined according to IMGT convention as the region running from the second conserved V-encoded cysteine to the conserved J-encoded phenylalanine. The earlier analysis of about 590 of the donors excluded sequences that lacked an unambiguous match to a single V gene segment. An earlier analysis of 500 to 700 of the donors classified V segments as functional when productive rearrangements were above 56.7% and as segregating when the standard deviation between donors was above 5%. A statistical classification framework was built for diagnosing cytomegalovirus status from the catalog of TCR beta chain sequences. In a later analysis, TCR nucleotide sequences were compared against IMGT/GENE-DB human TR gene sequences so that V and J genes could be assigned. The TCRdist pipeline was used in a later analysis to assign CDR3 sequences and most-parsimonious VDJ recombination scenarios. A later analysis defined each TCR beta chain by its CDR3 amino acid sequence plus V-gene family, and excluded reads lacking a unique V-gene family. A later analysis removed 600 or so highly shared, low-generation-probability nucleotide sequences to deal with suspected cross-contamination and a sequencing artifact. A later analysis calculated a clonal expansion index for each public chain from normalized within-repertoire ranks of inferred template counts. Generation probabilities in a later analysis came from a VDJ recombination model fitted to out-of-frame rearrangements, and those results were checked against IGoR. In a later analysis, TCR-TCR, TCR-HLA and TCR-CMV co-occurrence was scored with hypergeometric tests, and a repertoire-size bias correction was applied to TCR pairs. To estimate false discovery rates, a later analysis permuted the HLA or CMV assignments 20 times. In a later analysis, co-occurring TCRs were grouped using DBSCAN, with TCRdist sequence similarity added in when clustering inside HLA-allele-positive subsets. Co-occurrence clustering excluded repertoires with fewer than 30,000 or more than 120,000 public chains, plus five with anomalous nucleotide sharing. TCRdb re-hosts the immuneACCESS table, in-frame sequences only. Its copies lack some clones; in the studies checked, an unresolved V gene accounts for under half of them, and the cause for the rest is not known. That table is the source of V, J and clone size, and D and trimming were worked out from the DNA. Recorded for this sample are 100,000 to 130,000 clones; around 74% of them occurred a single time. Less than 15% of the sample lies in the top ten.

Trimming at the junction amounts to 2 bases on V and 7 bases on J, and the germline ends lie 9 bases apart. From cysteine to phenylalanine, the CDR3 is 13 amino acids long. The only DNA kept is the CDR3, 39 bases in frame from the first base. CDR1 MDHEN and CDR2 SYDVKM were looked up in the germline V gene. In total, approximately 690 healthy bone marrow donors made up the cohort. At the time of sampling, every cohort member was nominally healthy, though immune exposures that went unrecorded were likely present. The donor tested CMV seropositive and was one of the 289 seropositive cohort members. Each donor provided a peripheral blood sample, and peripheral blood mononuclear cells were used for TCR beta sequencing. The Qiagen DNeasy Blood Extraction Kit was used to extract genomic DNA from the blood cell samples.

The chain joins TRBV28 to TRBJ2-1; no D gene call is confident. Specimen: PBMCs. The clonotype originates from a woman aged 40 to 50 in good health and CMV-seropositive. CDR3 region: CASSLPGSNEQFF. The DNA sequence is as follows: TGTGCCAGCAGTTTACCCGGGTCGAATGAGCAGTTCTTC.